A selection of T cell receptor beta chains follows, all from one sample in a study of CD8+ T cells in alopecia areata. Sequencing was performed with immunoSEQ multiplex PCR; in TCRdb, only in-frame clones are kept and a portion is missing. The table lists approximately 210,000 clones, roughly 60% of them singletons. The material was CD4+ T cells sorted from blood, obtained at week 24, from a patient treated with tofacitinib. The source of these receptors is a human donor with alopecia areata. CDR3s include the opening cysteine and the closing phenylalanine or tryptophan. The D gene is left open where the match is weak. Not all rows give a size; the values are once, few, many and, for expanded clones, a class.

CDR3 length | J gene | clone size | D gene | V gene | CDR3 protein | CDR3 DNA
16 | TRBJ2-1 | NA | TRBD2 | TRBV4-3 | CASSQDSSGQYNEQFF | TGCGCCAGCAGCCAAGATTCTAGCGGACAATACAATGAGCAGTTCTTC
11 | TRBJ1-2 | NA | NA | TRBV2 | CASTEWHSYTF | TGTGCCAGCACCGAATGGCATAGCTACACCTTC
13 | TRBJ1-2 | NA | NA | TRBV6-1 | CASSTGSRGGYTF | TGTGCCAGCAGTACAGGGTCCCGAGGAGGCTACACCTTC
15 | TRBJ2-7 | few | NA | TRBV4-3 | CASSRSGQDSYEQYF | TGCGCCAGCAGCCGGTCGGGACAAGACTCCTACGAGCAGTACTTC
14 | TRBJ2-7 | NA | TRBD1 | TRBV5-1 | CASSRRTGSYEQYF | TGCGCCAGCAGCCGGAGGACAGGGTCCTACGAGCAGTACTTC
19 | TRBJ1-1 | NA | TRBD1 | TRBV29-1 | CSVEGRDRTLKKPETEAFF | TGCAGCGTTGAGGGTCGGGACAGAACGCTCAAGAAACCCGAAACTGAAGCTTTCTTT
12 | TRBJ1-2 | NA | NA | TRBV29-1 | CSVEGRNYGYTF | TGCAGCGTTGAGGGCAGGAACTATGGCTACACCTTC
15 | TRBJ1-2 | NA | TRBD1 | TRBV7-2 | CASSKPTGGAGGYTF | TGTGCCAGCAGCAAACCGACAGGGGGCGCAGGAGGCTACACCTTC
14 | TRBJ1-2 | NA | TRBD1 | TRBV7-2 | CASSLTGQGYGYTF | TGTGCCAGCAGCTTGACTGGACAGGGGTATGGCTACACCTTC
15 | TRBJ2-2 | few | NA | TRBV2 | CATTIQGGTTGELFF | TGTGCCACCACCATCCAAGGGGGTACCACCGGGGAGCTGTTTTTT
16 | TRBJ1-2 | NA | TRBD1 | TRBV27 | CASSRDRDPRNYGYTF | TGTGCCAGCAGCCGGGACAGGGATCCAAGGAACTATGGCTACACCTTC
17 | TRBJ2-1 | few | TRBD1 | TRBV30 | CAWSAVPQGGVGNEQFF | TGTGCCTGGAGTGCAGTTCCACAGGGGGGTGTTGGCAATGAGCAGTTCTTC
15 | TRBJ2-1 | few | TRBD2 | TRBV2 | CATSIAGSQGGEQFF | TGTGCCACCTCAATAGCGGGGAGTCAAGGTGGTGAGCAGTTCTTC
15 | TRBJ1-1 | few | NA | TRBV11-3 | CASSPDGRGNTEAFF | TGTGCCAGCAGCCCAGACGGGAGGGGGAACACTGAAGCTTTCTTT
13 | TRBJ2-7 | NA | NA | TRBV27 | CASSLGQAGEQYF | TGTGCCAGCAGTTTGGGACAAGCAGGCGAGCAGTACTTC
16 | TRBJ1-6 | NA | NA | TRBV15 | CATSRDWGELGSPLHF | TGTGCCACCAGCAGAGATTGGGGGGAGTTGGGTTCACCCCTCCACTTT
15 | TRBJ2-2 | few | NA | TRBV7-2 | CASLPALRNTGELFF | TGTGCCAGTTTACCCGCACTTAGGAACACCGGGGAGCTGTTTTTT